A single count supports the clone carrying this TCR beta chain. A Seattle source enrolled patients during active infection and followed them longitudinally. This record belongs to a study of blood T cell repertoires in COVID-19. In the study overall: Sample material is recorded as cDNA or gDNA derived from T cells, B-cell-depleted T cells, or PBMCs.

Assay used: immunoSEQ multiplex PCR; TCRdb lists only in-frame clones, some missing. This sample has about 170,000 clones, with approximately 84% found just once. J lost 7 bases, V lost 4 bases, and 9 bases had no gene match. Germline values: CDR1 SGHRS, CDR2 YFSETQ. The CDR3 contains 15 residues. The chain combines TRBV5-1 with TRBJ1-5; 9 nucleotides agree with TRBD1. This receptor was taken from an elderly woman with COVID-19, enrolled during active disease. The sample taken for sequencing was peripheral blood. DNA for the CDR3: TGCGCCAGCAGCCTTGGGACAGGGAGGGGGCAGCCCCAGCATTTT. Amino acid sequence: CASSLGTGRGQPQHF.